These 11 T cell receptor beta chains were sequenced from one sample in a study of spatial heterogeneity in lung cancer. TCRdb fed the 5' RACE reads into MiXCR, producing one record per CDR3 protein. The sample lists roughly 12,000 distinct CDR3 sequences, roughly 13% occurring once. Time point of the sample: sample taken at primary tumor resection. Extraction of whole RNA from tumor, nontumor lung or frozen PBMC preceded unsorted sequencing. The specimen comprised PBMCs, sampled at surgery. These TCRs come from a female donor with early-stage non-small cell lung cancer.

The chain couples TRBV12-3 or TRBV12-4 to TRBJ2-7; D not resolved. The CDR3 length is 12 residues. V shed 1 base and J shed 6 bases, with 7 bases lying between them. CDR3 bases: TGTGCCAGCAGTTTAGGGCGAACCGAGCAGTACTTC. It translates to CASSLGRTEQYF.

This clonotype came up many times. The chain joins TRBV28 to TRBJ2-1; the D is unclear. V gave up 6 bases and J gave up 12 bases, with 12 bases separating them. This CDR3 has 11 amino acids. Germline V gene lookup returns CDR1 MDHEN and CDR2 SYDVKM. The CDR3 here is CASSVTLVQFF. The CDR3 DNA sequence: TGTGCCAGCAGCGTGACTCTGGTGCAGTTCTTC.

The V call is TRBV29-1, the J call TRBJ1-2; D gene uncertain. Trimming stripped 6 bases from V and 7 bases from J, with 9 bases between. The CDR3 extends over 10 amino acids. CDR1 and CDR2 from the germline V gene are SQVTM and ANQGSEA. As DNA, the CDR3 is TGCAGCGTCCATACCGGTGGCTACACCTTC. Residues: CSVHTGGYTF.

This clonotype was picked up many times. J is TRBJ2-2 and V is TRBV5-4; maybe TRBD2 (5 bases). Germline values: CDR1 SGHNT, CDR2 YYREEE (reference sequence). The CDR3 sequence is 13 residues long. Trimming removed 4 bases at V and 2 bases at J, with 6 bases between. The CDR3 loop reads CASSDYNTGELFF. CDR3 sequence (DNA): TGTGCCAGCAGCGACTACAACACCGGGGAGCTGTTTTTT.

This clonotype was seen ten or more times. This chain joins TRBV6-6 and TRBJ1-1; D is unresolved. Germline V gene data show CDR1 as MNHNY and CDR2 as SVGAGI (reference sequence). V lost 6 bases, J lost 11 bases, and 19 bases lay in between. The CDR3 contains 13 residues. In DNA form, the CDR3 reads TGTGCCAGCAGCTTTGACGACGGAACGCAGGCTTTCTTT. Its translation is CASSFDDGTQAFF.

The CDR3 nucleotides read TGTGCCAGCAGCAGGGGAACTAATGAAAAACTGTTTTTT. Translated: CASSRGTNEKLFF. The gene calls are TRBV28 and TRBJ1-4, with D possibly matching TRBD1 (6 bases). The CDR3 contains 13 residues. Germline CDR1 is MDHEN and CDR2 is SYDVKM. Trimming left V 6 bases short and J 1 base short, with 6 bases between.

By frequency in the sample, this clonotype is medium-sized. V is TRBV2 and J is TRBJ2-5, with D possibly being TRBD1 or TRBD2 (5 bases each). Between the trimmed V and J ends, which lost 7 bases and 3 bases, there was a span of 12 bases. CDR1 and CDR2 from the germline V gene are SNHLY and FYNNEI. The CDR3 totals 13 residues. DNA for the CDR3: TGTGCCAGCACTTGGGACGGCAAAGAGACCCAGTACTTC. It codes for CASTWDGKETQYF. Looking up the rest from reference TRBV2 and TRBJ2-5 gives the full variable domain: EPEVTQTPSHQVTQMGQEVILRCVPISNHLYFYWYRQILGQKVEFLVSFYNNEISEKSEIFDDQFSVERPDGSNFTLKIRSTKLEDSAMYFCASTWDGKETQYFGPGTRLLVL.

Relative to its sample, this clonotype is medium-sized. J is TRBJ2-7 and V is TRBV20-1, with 7 positions matching TRBD1. Germline V CDR1 and CDR2: DFQATT, SNEGSKA (reference sequence). The CDR3 covers 14 residues. V was clipped by 2 bases and J by 7 bases; unmatched bases: 11. CDR3 coding DNA: TGCAGTGCTAGATTGGGACAGCTAAAGGGGGAGCAGTACTTC. Translating gives CSARLGQLKGEQYF.

This clonotype showed up many times. The chain joins TRBV7-9 to TRBJ1-6, with no clear D. The CDR3 consists of 15 residues. Per germline, CDR1 SEHNR and CDR2 FQNEAQ (reference sequence). V lost 2 bases, J lost 8 bases, and 13 bases lay in between. In nucleotides, the CDR3 is TGTGCCAGCAGCTTAAATGCGATTCCGGATTCACCCCTCCACTTT. Translating it yields CASSLNAIPDSPLHF.

By share of the sample, this clonotype is medium-sized. The chain has TRBV7-2 and TRBJ2-1; perhaps D is TRBD1 or TRBD2 (5 bases each). From germline, CDR1 is SGHTA and CDR2 FQGNSA. The CDR3 spans 13 residues. The ends were cut back, 3 bases at V and 6 bases at J, with 9 bases in the middle. Here the CDR3 DNA reads TGTGCCAGCAGCTTCCGTGGGGGCAATGAGCAGTTCTTC. The encoded protein is CASSFRGGNEQFF.

This clonotype is medium-sized (0.01 to 0.1%) within its sample. This chain joins TRBV18 and TRBJ2-1, with D unresolved. The CDR3 totals 13 residues. CDR1 and CDR2 (germline): KGHSH, LQKENI. V shed 0 bases and J shed 8 bases, with 8 bases lying between them. DNA for the CDR3: TGTGCCAGCTCACCACCGGTGTCGGATGAGCAGTTCTTC. It encodes CASSPPVSDEQFF. The full variable domain, rest sourced from reference TRBV18 and TRBJ2-1, is NAGVMQNPRHLVRRRGQEARLRCSPMKGHSHVYWYRQLPEEGLKFMVYLQKENIIDESGMPKERFSAEFPKEGPSILRIQQVVRGDSAAYFCASSPPVSDEQFFGPGTRLTVL.